The source of this TCR beta chain is a study of blood T cell repertoires in COVID-19. On the study more broadly: COVID-19 samples collected from the United States, Italy and Spain covered acute and convalescent phases. Nucleic acid was either cDNA or gDNA, and it came from T cells, B-cell-depleted T cells, or PBMCs.

In the study's own analysis: Reference gene primer amplification gave nucleated cell count estimates. Produced via immunoSEQ multiplex PCR; TCRdb's table is partial and in-frame only. V, J and clone size are those of that table, while D and trimming were read from the DNA. Of 85,000 to 130,000 clones in the sample, 80% to 95% were seen once. V was pared by 5 bases and J by 0 bases, with 16 bases between. This CDR3 is 16 amino acids long. CDR1 is SEHNR, CDR2 FQNEAQ, per germline (reference sequence). The gene calls are TRBV7-9 and TRBJ1-1; tentatively, D is TRBD1 (5 bases). This receptor was taken from a man aged 65 to 85 with acute or convalescent COVID-19. Material for sequencing was peripheral blood. The CDR3 DNA follows: TGTGCCAGCAGCCCATTCGGGGGGGGGATGAACACTGAAGCTTTCTTT. Translated, it gives CASSPFGGGMNTEAFF.